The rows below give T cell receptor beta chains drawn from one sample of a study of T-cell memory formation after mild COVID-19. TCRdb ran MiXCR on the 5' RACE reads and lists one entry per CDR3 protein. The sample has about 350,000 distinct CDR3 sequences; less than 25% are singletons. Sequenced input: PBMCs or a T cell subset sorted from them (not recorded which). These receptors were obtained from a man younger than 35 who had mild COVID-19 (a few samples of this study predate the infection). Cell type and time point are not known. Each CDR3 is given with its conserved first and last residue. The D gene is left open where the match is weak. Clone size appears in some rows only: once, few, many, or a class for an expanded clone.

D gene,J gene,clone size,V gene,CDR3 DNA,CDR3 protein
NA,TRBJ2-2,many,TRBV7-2,TGTGCCATATCTGGGGCCGCCGGGAACACCGGGGAGCTGTTTTTT,CAISGAAGNTGELFF
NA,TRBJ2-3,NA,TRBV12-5,TGTGCTAGTGGTTTGGCGAGCTGGGATACGCAGTATTTT,CASGLASWDTQYF
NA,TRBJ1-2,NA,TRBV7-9,TGTGCCAGCAGCTGGACGGGGTCCTCGGGCTACACCTTC,CASSWTGSSGYTF
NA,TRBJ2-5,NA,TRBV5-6,TGTGCCAGCGACCTCTGGAGACTAGACGGACGAGAGACCCAGTACTTC,CASDLWRLDGRETQYF
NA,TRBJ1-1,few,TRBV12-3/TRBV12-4,TGTGCCAGCAGTTTAAGGGGTTTGAACACTGAAGCTTTCTTT,CASSLRGLNTEAFF
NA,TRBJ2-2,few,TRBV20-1,TGCAGTGCTGCCCCTGTTGGGGGTCCGAACACCGGGGAGCTGTTTTTT,CSAAPVGGPNTGELFF
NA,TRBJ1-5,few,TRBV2,TGTGCCAGCAGTGTTCGGGGCGGGGATCAGCCCCAGCATTTT,CASSVRGGDQPQHF
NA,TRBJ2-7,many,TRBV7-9,TGTGCCAGCAGCTTACGAGGGAACGAGCAGTACTTC,CASSLRGNEQYF
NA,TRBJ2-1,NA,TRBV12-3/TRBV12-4,TGTGCCAGCAGTAAAAGGTTACGTTGGGGCCATGAGCAGTTCTTC,CASSKRLRWGHEQFF
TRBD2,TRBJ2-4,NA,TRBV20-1,TGCAGTGCTAGAGAAGATGCTAGCGGGGTCGATGGAAACATTCAGTACTTC,CSAREDASGVDGNIQYF
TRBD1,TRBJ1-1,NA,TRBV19,TGTGCCAGTACGGACAGGGGGATCTCTCGGGCTTTCTTT,CASTDRGISRAFF
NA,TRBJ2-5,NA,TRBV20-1,TGCAGTGCTAGAGTCTTCTTCGAGGCGGAGACCCAGTACTTC,CSARVFFEAETQYF
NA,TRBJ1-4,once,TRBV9,TGTGCCAGCAGCAAAGGCCGCGGTACCGAACTGTTTTTT,CASSKGRGTELFF
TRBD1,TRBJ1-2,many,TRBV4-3,TGCGCCAGCAGCCGTAAGACAGGGGGAACCTCCTATGGCTACACCTTC,CASSRKTGGTSYGYTF
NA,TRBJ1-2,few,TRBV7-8,TGTGCCAGCAGCTTGGAATGGAAAAAAACCTATGGCTACACCTTC,CASSLEWKKTYGYTF
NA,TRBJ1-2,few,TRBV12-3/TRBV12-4,TGTGCCAGCAGTTTAGGAGGGGACCATGGCTACACCTTC,CASSLGGDHGYTF
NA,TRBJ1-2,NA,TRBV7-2,TGTGCCAGCAGCCTTGCGACGGTCTATGGCTACACCTTC,CASSLATVYGYTF
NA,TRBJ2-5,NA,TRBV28,TGTGCCAGCAGCTTTCGAGGAGGGGTGGAGACCCAGTACTTC,CASSFRGGVETQYF
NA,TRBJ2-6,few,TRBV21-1,TGTGCCAGCGAAATGTCCGGACAGGCCTTTTCTGGGGCCAACGTCCTGACTTTC,CASEMSGQAFSGANVLTF
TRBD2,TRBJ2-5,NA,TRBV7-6,TGTGCCAGCAGCCCTGGGAGGGAGGGGGAGACCCAGTACTTC,CASSPGREGETQYF
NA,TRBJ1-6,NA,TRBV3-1,TGTGCCAGCAGCCAAGACGGGGGGCTTTCACCCCTCCACTTT,CASSQDGGLSPLHF
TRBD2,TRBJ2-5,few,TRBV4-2,TGTGCCAGCAGCCCGGGACTAGCGGGGGGCCGACAAGAGACCCAGTACTTC,CASSPGLAGGRQETQYF
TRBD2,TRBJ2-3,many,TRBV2,TGTGCCAGCAGTGAATCCCTAGCGGGGGCTAGCACAGATACGCAGTATTTT,CASSESLAGASTDTQYF
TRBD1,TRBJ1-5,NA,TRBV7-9,TGTGCCAGCAGCTCCCTGACAGGGGTTAGCAATCAGCCCCAGCATTTT,CASSSLTGVSNQPQHF
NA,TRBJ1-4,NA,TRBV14,TGTGCCAGCAGCCAAGTCCCCAATGAAAAACTGTTTTTT,CASSQVPNEKLFF
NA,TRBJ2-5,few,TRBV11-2,TGTGCCAGCAGCTTAGATGGGATTTCGGTAGAGACCCAGTACTTC,CASSLDGISVETQYF
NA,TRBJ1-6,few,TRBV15,TGTGCCACCAGCAGAAGAAATGATAATTCACCCCTCCACTTT,CATSRRNDNSPLHF
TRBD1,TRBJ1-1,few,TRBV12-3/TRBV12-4,TGTGCCAGCAGTCCCCAAGGGACAGTGAACACTGAAGCTTTCTTT,CASSPQGTVNTEAFF
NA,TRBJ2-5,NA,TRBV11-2,TGTGCCAGCAGCTTGGTTTCGGCCCAAGAGACCCAGTACTTC,CASSLVSAQETQYF
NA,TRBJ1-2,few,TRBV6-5,TGTGCCAGCAGAGGTGACCGGGGCTATGGCTACACCTTC,CASRGDRGYGYTF
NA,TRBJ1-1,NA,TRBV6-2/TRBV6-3,TGTGCCAGCAACTACCGCCCCTACGGCGAAGCTTTCTTT,CASNYRPYGEAFF
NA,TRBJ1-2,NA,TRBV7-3,TGTGCAAGCAGCTTGAATGGGGGGAACGGCAACTATGGCTACACCTTC,CASSLNGGNGNYGYTF
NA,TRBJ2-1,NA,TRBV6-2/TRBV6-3,TGTGCCAGCAGTTCCCGGAGGGACTGGGTTAATGAGCAGTTCTTC,CASSSRRDWVNEQFF
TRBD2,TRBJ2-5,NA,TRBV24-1,TGTGCCACCAGTGATTTAACGGGGGGGATAGAGACCCAGTACTTC,CATSDLTGGIETQYF